What follows describes a single T cell receptor beta chain. The antigen remains undetermined. CDR1 is SGHVS, CDR2 FQNEAQ, per germline. V lost 4 bases to trimming and J lost 6 bases; unmatched junction nucleotides: 9. The CDR3 loop spans 15 amino acids. This sample was taken from a study of cytomegalovirus exposure and HLA in healthy donors. Notes on the study in general: In an earlier analysis, in approximately 630 donors, most V segments appeared productive either ~90% or ~30% of the time. Across donors, most TCRs were seen rarely, yet some public ones were widespread. Immune exposure information available was restricted to CMV serostatus. Association of a missense DCLRE1C variant with TCR beta V- and J-gene trimming was reported in a later analysis.

The PCR made use of 60 Vbeta and 13 Jbeta primers. The protocol was immunoSEQ multiplex PCR, while the TCRdb copy is restricted to in-frame clones and leaves out a portion. The sample has 150,000 to 200,000 clones, 80% to 90% seen once. Material for sequencing was PBMCs. The J gene is TRBJ1-5, the V gene TRBV7-8; 7 bases are a match to TRBD1. This clonotype was sampled from a woman aged 18-29 years in good health and CMV-seronegative. CDR3 in amino acids: CASSWLTGTRQPQHF. CDR3 nucleotides: TGTGCCAGCAGCTGGTTGACAGGGACCCGTCAGCCCCAGCATTTT.